A selection of T cell receptor beta chains follows, all from one sample in a study of siplizumab effects on memory and regulatory T cells. The method was immunoSEQ multiplex PCR; TCRdb's version includes in-frame clones alone and lacks a portion of them. This table has about 100,000 clones, 94% appearing once. Sequenced material: non-Treg CD4+ T cells sorted from blood. All receptors come from a human donor in good health. Both conserved end residues are part of each CDR3. Clone size is shown for a subset of rows, as once, few, many or a class of expanded clone.

v_gene: TRBV7-8
abundance: .
CDR3aa: CASSLVAGNQPQHF

v_gene: TRBV7-2
abundance: .
CDR3aa: CASSLQGRNQPQHF

v_gene: TRBV27
abundance: .
CDR3aa: CASSLSTGKSYEQYF

v_gene: TRBV5-1
abundance: .
CDR3aa: CASSPGGRVGVADTQYF

v_gene: TRBV18
abundance: once
CDR3aa: CASSPVEGTEAFF

v_gene: TRBV7-3
abundance: .
CDR3aa: CASSLVSSGGNQPQHF

v_gene: TRBV29-1
abundance: .
CDR3aa: CSVDGNSLTSGRYNEQFF

v_gene: TRBV19
abundance: once
CDR3aa: CASSTPGQVKYREQFF

v_gene: TRBV7-9
abundance: .
CDR3aa: CASSLGGLAGLYEQYF

v_gene: TRBV19
abundance: .
CDR3aa: CASSIASRINQPQHF

v_gene: TRBV5-4
abundance: .
CDR3aa: CASRPTGASTGELFF

v_gene: TRBV6-1
abundance: .
CDR3aa: CASIGISNQPQHF

v_gene: TRBV19
abundance: .
CDR3aa: CASSITHLADFHNEQFF

v_gene: TRBV5-1
abundance: .
CDR3aa: CASSSPPSYEQYF

v_gene: TRBV7-2
abundance: .
CDR3aa: CASSRPGVQYNEQFF

v_gene: TRBV28
abundance: once
CDR3aa: CASSLPAGGTETQYF

v_gene: TRBV18
abundance: .
CDR3aa: CASSAGLSTDTQYF

v_gene: TRBV12-5
abundance: .
CDR3aa: CASGLRPGGEQYF

v_gene: TRBV12-5
abundance: .
CDR3aa: CASGLYQGTSGNTIYF

v_gene: TRBV5-1
abundance: .
CDR3aa: CASSLVDMTVDEQFF

v_gene: TRBV7-9
abundance: .
CDR3aa: CASSSLINMDYEQYF

v_gene: TRBV6-5
abundance: .
CDR3aa: CASSYSGEAFF

v_gene: TRBV14
abundance: .
CDR3aa: CASSPGGGVDTQYF

v_gene: TRBV5-1
abundance: .
CDR3aa: CASSPQADTQYF

v_gene: TRBV7-3
abundance: .
CDR3aa: CASSFGAGLYNEQFF

v_gene: TRBV5-8
abundance: .
CDR3aa: CASSLRGQGKGAFF

v_gene: TRBV6-1
abundance: .
CDR3aa: CASSPTGDTQYF

v_gene: TRBV6-1
abundance: .
CDR3aa: CASSLRPESYGYTF

v_gene: TRBV9
abundance: .
CDR3aa: CASSPSGNRNTEAFF

v_gene: TRBV5-1
abundance: .
CDR3aa: CASSLALSGGPTGELFF

v_gene: TRBV7-9
abundance: .
CDR3aa: CASSPGRPAGVYEQFF

v_gene: TRBV6-5
abundance: .
CDR3aa: CASSTTGYEQYF

v_gene: TRBV2
abundance: .
CDR3aa: CASSEARTSGIFDTQYF

v_gene: TRBV10-3
abundance: .
CDR3aa: CAITQRTSGGSDTQYF

v_gene: TRBV28
abundance: .
CDR3aa: CASSSINRGLSQYF

v_gene: TRBV7-3
abundance: .
CDR3aa: CASSLWVTSGTEDTGELFF

v_gene: TRBV7-2
abundance: .
CDR3aa: CASSPAPRREQYF